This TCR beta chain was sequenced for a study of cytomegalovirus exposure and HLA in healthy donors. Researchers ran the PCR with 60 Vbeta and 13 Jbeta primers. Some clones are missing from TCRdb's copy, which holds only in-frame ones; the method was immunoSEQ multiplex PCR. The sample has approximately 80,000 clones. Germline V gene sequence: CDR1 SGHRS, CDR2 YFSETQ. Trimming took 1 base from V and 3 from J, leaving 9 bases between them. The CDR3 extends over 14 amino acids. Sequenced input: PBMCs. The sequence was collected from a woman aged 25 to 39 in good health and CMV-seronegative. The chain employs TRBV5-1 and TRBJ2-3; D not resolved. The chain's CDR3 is CASSLIVRTDTQYF. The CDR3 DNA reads TGCGCCAGCAGCTTGATAGTCCGGACAGATACGCAGTATTTT. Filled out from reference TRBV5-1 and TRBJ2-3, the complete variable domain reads KAGVTQTPRYLIKTRGQQVTLSCSPISGHRSVSWYQQTPGQGLQFLFEYFSETQRNKGNFPGRFSGRQFSNSRSEMNVSTLELGDSALYLCASSLIVRTDTQYFGPGTRLTVL.